This paragraph reports one T cell receptor beta chain. Sequenced by immunoSEQ multiplex PCR; TCRdb stores in-frame clones only, minus some. This table holds about 44,000 clones, less than 95% found once. This entry belongs to a study of OX40 agonist ivuxolimab in advanced cancers. Overall study: A history of anti-PD-1, anti-PD-L1 or anti-CTLA-4 therapy was acceptable, and 30% to 45% had some. Partial responses were seen in three patients, one with hepatocellular carcinoma and two with cutaneous melanoma.

The V gene lost 4 bases and the J gene lost 1 base, with 19 bases spanning the gap. This CDR3 contains 17 residues. Germline V gene data show CDR1 as SGHDN and CDR2 as FVKESK. Sampling of blood occurred at baseline, cycle 4 day 1, and cycle 7 day 1. The starting material was CD4+ or CD8+ T cells sorted from blood, obtained in a trial of the OX40 agonist ivuxolimab. This sequence joins TRBV14 and TRBJ1-2; weak D call: TRBD1 (5 bases). The sequence derives from an adult with an advanced solid tumor such as melanoma, head and neck, liver or kidney cancer. CDR3 residues: CASSLGVTGDLNYGYTF. Here the CDR3 DNA reads TGTGCCAGCAGCCTAGGGGTTACGGGGGATCTTAACTATGGCTACACCTTC.